The T cell receptor beta chain under discussion was sequenced for a study of T cell responses to AZD1222 COVID-19 vaccine. Remarks on this clone: Additional DNA sequences in this sample encode the identical CDR3.

The study pooled second doses at about 4 or about 12 weeks. Produced via immunoSEQ multiplex PCR; TCRdb's table is partial and in-frame only. This sample carries some 140,000 clones, 75% to 95% of them seen once, and the ten largest clones take about 1.9%. Per the germline V gene, CDR1 is LGHDT and CDR2 is YNNKEL (reference sequence). Between the trimmed V and J ends, which lost 0 bases and 4 bases, there was a span of 4 bases. The CDR3 spans 13 residues. Sequenced material: peripheral blood, taken 28 days after the second AZD1222 dose. The V call is TRBV3-1 (or the pseudogene TRBV3-2), the J call TRBJ1-3; D is undetermined. The sequence derives from an adult who received the AZD1222 COVID-19 vaccine. The CDR3 protein is CASSQDGGNTIYF. CDR3 coding DNA: TGTGCCAGCAGCCAAGATGGGGGAAACACCATATATTTT.